This T cell receptor beta chain was captured by sequencing in a study of blood T cell repertoires in COVID-19. The V and J ends lost 0 bases and 7 bases respectively, with 10 bases between them. The CDR3 sequence is 13 residues long. The germline V gene encodes CDR1 SGHRS and CDR2 YFSETQ. Authors' processing steps: Estimates of nucleated cell counts were drawn from the amplification of reference gene primers. The assay was immunoSEQ multiplex PCR, and TCRdb's table has in-frame clones only and misses some. The V and J calls and the clone size are those of that table, but D and trimming were determined from the DNA. The sample carries more than 90,000 clones, about 86% recorded once.

Sequenced sample: peripheral blood. This chain uses TRBV5-1 with TRBJ1-1, with D hard to call. This receptor was obtained from a man in his 60s with acute or convalescent COVID-19. In nucleotides, the CDR3 is TGCGCCAGCAGCTTGGACGACTCCTTTGAAGCTTTCTTT. Translation gives CASSLDDSFEAFF.